This passage covers 6 T cell receptor beta chains from one sample sequenced in a study of cytomegalovirus exposure and HLA in healthy donors. In the PCR, 60 Vbeta and 13 Jbeta primers were used. TCRdb's copy holds only in-frame clones and misses some; the assay was immunoSEQ multiplex PCR. The table includes 150,000 to 200,000 clones, roughly 13% detected once. The specimen was PBMCs. These receptors came from a man aged 45 to 65 in good health and CMV-seropositive.

This rearrangement joins TRBV19 to TRBJ1-2, with TRBD1 matching 7 bases. CDR1 LNHDA and CDR2 SQIVND come from the germline V gene (reference sequence). The CDR3 runs to 13 residues. Losses at the gene ends were 9 bases for V and 3 bases for J; bases not matched to a gene: 7. CDR3 residues: CASVGGWDYGYTF. CDR3 DNA: TGTGCCAGCGTAGGGGGCTGGGACTATGGCTACACCTTC.

This chain links TRBV7-9 with TRBJ2-5; 8 bases line up with TRBD1. The V gene end was trimmed by 5 bases and the J gene end by 4 bases; junction bases not matched to a gene: 6. Per the germline V gene, CDR1 is SEHNR and CDR2 is FQNEAQ (reference sequence). This CDR3 is built from 14 residues. The CDR3 reads CASSQRTGSETQYF. CDR3 bases: TGTGCCAGCAGCCAGAGGACAGGGTCAGAGACCCAGTACTTC.

This clone was observed a few times. The CDR3 is CASSERSTVTDTQYF. The CDR3 DNA follows: TGTGCCAGCAGTGAACGATCGACAGTCACAGATACGCAGTATTTT. The chain is built from TRBV2 and TRBJ2-3, with TRBD1 as a possible D gene (5 bases). The V gene lost 2 bases and the J gene lost 2 bases, with 11 bases spanning the gap. Germline loops: CDR1 SNHLY, CDR2 FYNNEI. The CDR3 has 15 amino acids.

This clone was counted only a few times. The rearrangement uses TRBV4-2 and TRBJ2-1, with D maybe TRBD2 (6 bases). V lost 4 bases to trimming and J lost 4 bases, with 14 bases between them. The germline gives CDR1 LGHNA, CDR2 YNFKEQ. The CDR3 sequence is 15 residues long. The CDR3: CASSPPGVIYNEQFF. The CDR3 bases are TGTGCCAGCAGCCCCCCGGGGGTCATTTACAATGAGCAGTTCTTC.

This clone was seen more than once but under ten times. The J gene is TRBJ2-5, the V gene TRBV28; 7 nucleotides line up with TRBD1. The CDR3 has 16 residues. In germline, CDR1 is MDHEN, CDR2 SYDVKM. Losses at the gene ends were 3 bases for V and 5 bases for J; bases not matched to a gene: 12. CDR3 coding DNA: TGTGCCAGCAGTTTGAGGGACAGCCCGGCGCGGGAGACCCAGTACTTC. Protein product: CASSLRDSPARETQYF. Filled out from reference TRBV28 and TRBJ2-5, the complete variable domain reads DVKVTQSSRYLVKRTGEKVFLECVQDMDHENMFWYRQDPGLGLRLIYFSYDVKMKEKGDIPEGYSVSREKKERFSLILESASTNQTSMYLCASSLRDSPARETQYFGPGTRLLVL.

This clone showed up just a few times. The rearrangement joins TRBV27 to TRBJ1-2; 8 positions match TRBD1. J lost 4 bases, V lost 1 base, and 8 bases had no gene match. The germline V gene has CDR1 MNHEY and CDR2 SMNVEV (reference sequence). The CDR3 has 16 amino acids. The chain's CDR3 is CASSLWGRGHGYGYTF. The CDR3 DNA reads as TGTGCCAGCAGTTTATGGGGCAGGGGGCACGGCTATGGCTACACCTTC.